This T cell receptor (beta chain) was captured by sequencing in a study of CD8+ T cells in alopecia areata. Extracted from the samples, RNA was reverse transcribed into cDNA to serve as the sequencing template. TCRdb's table, derived via immunoSEQ multiplex PCR, lists solely in-frame clones and lacks some. This sample carries 100,000 to 140,000 clones, 84% of them seen once, and the ten largest clones take around a quarter. Treatment reported: oral pan-JAK inhibitor, 5-10 mg twice daily. From germline, CDR1 is SNHLY and CDR2 FYNNEI. V was clipped by 1 base and J by 0 bases, with 10 bases between them. CDR3 size: 15 residues.

This material consisted of CD8+ T cells sorted from blood, taken at week 24, from a patient treated with tofacitinib. The origin of this receptor is a human donor with alopecia areata. V is TRBV2 and J is TRBJ2-7, with D tentatively TRBD2 (6 bases). CDR3: CASSEGGLLSYEQYF. The CDR3 region has the DNA TGTGCCAGCAGTGAAGGGGGACTTCTCTCCTACGAGCAGTACTTC.